This T cell receptor (beta chain) is drawn from a study of T cells in Graves' hyperthyroidism and ophthalmopathy. Diagnostic decisions used clinical symptoms, serum thyroxine and TRAb, thyroid ultrasound and orbital computed tomography. RNA transcripts provided the source from which TCR beta CDR3 regions were amplified. Researchers ran a first-round RT-PCR on the TCR CDR3 using the HTBI primer set. TCRdb redid the calling of the multiplex PCR reads with MiXCR, one entry per CDR3 protein. The sample includes fewer than 350,000 distinct CDR3 sequences, roughly 20% seen only once; the top ten take under 55%. This CDR3 comprises 14 residues. Germline assignment: CDR1 MNHNS and CDR2 SASEGT. As regards this clonotype: Relative to the germline gene, one junction end is altered; a read error may explain this.

Sequencing used blood. The receptor was isolated from a woman between 50 and 59 years old with Graves' hyperthyroidism. The chain uses TRBV6-1 and TRBJ1-1; D call uncertain. The CDR3, as DNA: TGTGCCAGCAGAGAAGCTGCGGAGAACACTGAAGCTTTCTTT. Translation: CASREAAENTEAFF.